Listed below are T cell receptor beta chains from one sample, sequenced in a study of T cell repertoires in cytomegalovirus infection. TCRdb reprocessed the reads with MiXCR, giving one entry per CDR3 protein. Found here are around 100,000 distinct CDR3 sequences, 10% of them singletons; the top ten hold around 29%. Their recognized antigens are unknown. Sequences were obtained from PBMCs, sequenced either directly or after in vitro stimulation (not recorded which). Source of these receptors: a human donor in good health (CMV status not recorded). Some clones in this sample may be carry-over from other donors' samples. Both conserved end residues are part of each CDR3. Each record gives: V gene, CDR3 protein.

TRBV10-3,CAISESRDYGYTF
TRBV10-3,CAIKSSSGRDNEQFF
TRBV7-8,CASSLVPAGTSSSPVQETQYF
TRBV2,CASRADVSYEQYF
TRBV7-3,CASSLSREVAGHGELFF
TRBV7-2,CASSPITRGSLHF
TRBV28,CASRPLQNGGTSGIHEQYF
TRBV18,CASSLRVGGGNQPQHF
TRBV7-2,CASSLGGSGRAGELFF
TRBV6-2/TRBV6-3,CASSYSGGPGYTF
TRBV19,CASSIYSVSVSSYNEQFF